Included here is one T cell receptor (beta chain) sequence, with context. What it binds is unknown. The germline CDR1 and CDR2 sequences are MNHEY and SMNVEV (reference sequence). Deletions cut 6 bases from V and 7 bases from J, with 13 bases between. The CDR3 consists of 13 residues. This entry comes from a study of T cell responses to AZD1222 COVID-19 vaccine. Points from the study as a whole: Breadth and depth of Spike-specific TCRs rose after two AZD1222 doses. Close to half of spike-specific TCRs reportedly recognize unmutated variant regions. The donor cohort was predominantly white British with a female majority, and clonal diversity may have been underestimated.

Assay: immunoSEQ multiplex PCR; the TCRdb copy retains only in-frame clones and omits some. The table shows more than 65,000 clones, with 83% occurring only once. The clonotype originates from an adult who received the AZD1222 COVID-19 vaccine. The starting material was peripheral blood, obtained 28 days after the second AZD1222 dose. V is TRBV27 and J is TRBJ2-1, with D hard to call. The CDR3 here is CASSPRPFNEQFF. The DNA for the CDR3 is TGTGCCAGCAGCCCCAGACCCTTTAATGAGCAGTTCTTC.